These 7 T cell receptor beta chains were all obtained from the same sample, sequenced in a study of T cell responses to AZD1222 COVID-19 vaccine. Libraries were prepared by immunoSEQ multiplex PCR; TCRdb keeps only in-frame clonotypes and omits some of them. The sample has some 150,000 clones; about 91% are singletons. The specimen was peripheral blood, collected on day 0 of AZD1222 vaccination. These receptors all come from an adult in good health.

The chain has TRBV6-5 and TRBJ1-6; TRBD1 is a possible D gene (5 bases). V was pared by 2 bases and J by 7 bases, with 9 bases between. The V gene's germline CDR1 is MNHEY and CDR2 SVGAGI. The CDR3 contains 14 residues. This chain's CDR3 is CASSYTGKNSPLHF. The CDR3 nucleotides are TGTGCCAGCAGTTACACAGGAAAAAATTCACCCCTCCACTTT.

The rearrangement uses TRBV28 and TRBJ1-2, with 8 bases that match TRBD1. This CDR3 region has 16 residues. Germline loops: CDR1 MDHEN, CDR2 SYDVKM. The junction had 10 bases not matched to a gene; V was cut back by 3 bases and J by 4 bases. Here the CDR3 reads CASSFTNRGYGYGYTF. CDR3 nucleotides: TGTGCCAGCAGTTTTACGAACAGGGGGTATGGCTATGGCTACACCTTC.

The J gene is TRBJ2-3, the V gene TRBV19; D gene ambiguous. Per the germline V gene, CDR1 is LNHDA and CDR2 is SQIVND (reference sequence). CDR3 length equals 11 residues. V was shortened by 1 base and J by 11 bases, with 7 bases between the two germline ends. In DNA, the CDR3 is TGTGCCAGTAGTATAGCCGCTAAGCAGTATTTT. This gives the protein CASSIAAKQYF.

The J gene is TRBJ1-1, the V gene TRBV5-8, with TRBD1 identical over 8 bases. CDR1 SGHTS and CDR2 YDEGEE come from the germline V gene. The trim removed 4 bases at V and 3 bases at J, leaving 8 bases unmatched. CDR3 size: 15 residues. Here the CDR3 DNA reads TGTGCCAGCAGCCCCTACAGGGGGATTGACACTGAAGCTTTCTTT. It yields the protein CASSPYRGIDTEAFF.

CDR3 sequence: CASTEGGSGANVLTF. As DNA, the CDR3 is TGTGCCAGCACCGAAGGGGGATCCGGGGCCAACGTCCTGACTTTC. The rearrangement links TRBV6-5 to TRBJ2-6, with D perhaps TRBD1 (6 bases). This CDR3 has 15 residues. The V end lost 7 bases, the J end lost 4 bases, and 14 bases lay between the germline ends. From germline, CDR1 is MNHEY and CDR2 SVGAGI.

Note on this clone: Distinct nucleotide sequences in the sample also encode this CDR3. The J gene is TRBJ1-1, the V gene TRBV3-1 (or the pseudogene TRBV3-2); 8 positions agree with TRBD1. V dropped 5 bases and J dropped 5; count of bases not matched to a gene: 7. The germline V gene has CDR1 LGHDT and CDR2 YNNKEL (reference sequence). The CDR3 loop spans 14 amino acids. CDR3 amino acids: CASSYQGAGTEAFF. In nucleotides, the CDR3 is TGTGCCAGCAGCTACCAGGGGGCGGGTACTGAAGCTTTCTTT.

This chain links TRBV6-6 with TRBJ1-4; D perhaps matches TRBD1 (6 bases). The V gene lost 6 bases and the J gene lost 8 bases, with 16 bases spanning the gap. The CDR3 is 14 residues long. CDR1 MNHNY and CDR2 SVGAGI come from the germline V gene (reference sequence). The CDR3 nucleotides are TGTGCCAGCAGCCCCGGACGGGGGCGGGAAAAACTGTTTTTT. It codes for CASSPGRGREKLFF.